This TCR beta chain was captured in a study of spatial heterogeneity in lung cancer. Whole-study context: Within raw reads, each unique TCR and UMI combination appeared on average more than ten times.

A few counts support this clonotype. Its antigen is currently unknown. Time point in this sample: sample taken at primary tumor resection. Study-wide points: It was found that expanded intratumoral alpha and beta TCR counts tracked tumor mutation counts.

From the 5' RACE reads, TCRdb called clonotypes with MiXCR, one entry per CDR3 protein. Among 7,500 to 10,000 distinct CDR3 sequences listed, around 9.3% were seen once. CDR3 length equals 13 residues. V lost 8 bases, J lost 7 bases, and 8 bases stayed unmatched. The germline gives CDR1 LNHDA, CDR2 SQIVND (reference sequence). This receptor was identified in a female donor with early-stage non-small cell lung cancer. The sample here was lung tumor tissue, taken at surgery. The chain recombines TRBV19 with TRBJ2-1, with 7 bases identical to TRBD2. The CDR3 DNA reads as TGTGCCAGTGATAGCGGGCCGTGGAATGAGCAGTTCTTC. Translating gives CASDSGPWNEQFF.